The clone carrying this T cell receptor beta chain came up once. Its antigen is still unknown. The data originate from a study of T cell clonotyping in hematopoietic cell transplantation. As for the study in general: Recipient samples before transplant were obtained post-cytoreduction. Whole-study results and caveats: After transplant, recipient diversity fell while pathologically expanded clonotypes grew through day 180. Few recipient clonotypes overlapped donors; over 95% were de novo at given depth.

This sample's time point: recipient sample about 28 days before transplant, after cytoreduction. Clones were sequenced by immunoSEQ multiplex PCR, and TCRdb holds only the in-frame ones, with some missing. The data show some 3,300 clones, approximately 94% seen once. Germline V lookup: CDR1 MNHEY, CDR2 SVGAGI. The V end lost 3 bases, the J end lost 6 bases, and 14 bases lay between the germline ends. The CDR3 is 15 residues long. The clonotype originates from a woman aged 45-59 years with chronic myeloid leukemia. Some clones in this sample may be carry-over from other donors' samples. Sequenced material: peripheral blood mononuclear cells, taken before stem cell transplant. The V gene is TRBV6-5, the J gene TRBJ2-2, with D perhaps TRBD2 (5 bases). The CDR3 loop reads CASSYEGPGSGELFF. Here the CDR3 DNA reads TGTGCCAGCAGTTATGAGGGTCCTGGGTCCGGGGAGCTGTTTTTT.